The 23 T cell receptor beta chains below come from one sample, sequenced in a study of glioma-infiltrating T cells. TCR alpha and beta CDR3 regions were amplified from RNA using iRepertoire nested multiplex PCR. TCRdb redid the calling of the multiplex PCR reads with MiXCR, one entry per CDR3 protein. The sample holds a few hundred thousand distinct CDR3 sequences; roughly two fifths are singletons and the top ten take 12%. Sequences were obtained from glioma tissue, nonneoplastic brain tissue, or PBMCs (not recorded which). These receptors were obtained from a human donor with low-grade glioma or glioblastoma, undergoing nonglioma brain surgery, or in good health (not recorded which).

This clonotype was recorded many times. The CDR3 coding sequence is TGTGCCACCAGCAGGAGGTCAGATACGCAGTATTTT. Translation: CATSRRSDTQYF. The gene calls are TRBV15 and TRBJ2-3; no firm D call. V was clipped by 3 bases and J by 4 bases, with 5 bases between them. Germline loops: CDR1 LNHNV, CDR2 YYDKDF (reference sequence). The CDR3 runs to 12 residues.

A word on this clonotype: A read error may be the cause here, since a much bigger clone is one base away. J is TRBJ1-2 and V is TRBV20-1; D is undetermined. Per the germline V gene, CDR1 is DFQATT and CDR2 is SNEGSKA (reference sequence). V was cut by 4 bases and J by 4 bases, with 13 bases left in between. This CDR3 is built from 13 residues. The CDR3 protein is CSATGQTSYGYTF. CDR3 nucleotides: TGCAGTGCTACAGGCCAGACTTCCTATGGCTACACCTTC.

This clonotype was seen just once. The V gene is TRBV24-1, the J gene TRBJ2-1; D gene ambiguous. The CDR3 consists of 12 residues. Germline V CDR1 and CDR2: KGHDR, SFDVKD. V dropped 3 bases and J dropped 2 bases, with 1 base sitting between them. The CDR3 region has the DNA TGTGCCACCAGTGATACCTACAATGAGCAGTTCTTC. Its translation: CATSDTYNEQFF.

This clonotype was recorded many times. This chain uses TRBV20-1 with TRBJ1-5; a possible D gene is TRBD1 (5 bases). The CDR3 is 13 residues long. Trimming pared 3 bases from V and 5 bases from J, leaving 11 bases between. Germline CDR1 is DFQATT and CDR2 is SNEGSKA (reference sequence). The CDR3 DNA is TGCAGTGCTAGTCCGGGAGGGGATCAGCCCCAGCATTTT. Amino acid sequence: CSASPGGDQPQHF.

This clonotype was detected many times. The chain couples TRBV20-1 to TRBJ1-1; the D gene is possibly TRBD1 (6 bases). Germline-derived CDR1 and CDR2 are DFQATT and SNEGSKA (reference sequence). The CDR3 has 13 amino acids. V shed 5 bases and J shed 1 base, with 11 bases lying between them. The CDR3 loop reads CSAYRDSNTEAFF. CDR3 sequence (DNA): TGCAGTGCTTACAGGGATTCGAACACTGAAGCTTTCTTT.

The gene calls are TRBV9 and TRBJ2-7, with 7 bases lining up with TRBD2. The CDR3 loop spans 15 amino acids. Germline V gene sequence: CDR1 SGDLS, CDR2 YYNGEE. After removal of 0 bases from V and 6 bases from J, the junction contained 9 bases not matched to a gene. The CDR3 loop reads CASSVEGLGGSEQYF. CDR3 bases: TGTGCCAGCAGCGTAGAGGGCCTCGGGGGGTCCGAGCAGTACTTC.

In the case of this clonotype: This likely comes from a read error, as the CDR3 has no conserved phenylalanine or tryptophan at its end. The genes are TRBV25-1 and TRBJ1-2; possible D gene TRBD1, 5 bases. Germline V gene sequence: CDR1 MGHDK, CDR2 SYGVNS. Deletions cut 3 bases from V and 6 bases from J, with 11 bases between. The CDR3 loop spans 13 amino acids. CDR3 in DNA: TGTGCCAGCAGTGAGGGGGGGGGACATGGCTACACCTCC. Amino acid sequence: CASSEGGGHGYTS.

Of note for this clonotype: A single base separates this from a much larger clone, so it may be a read error. This chain connects TRBV28 to TRBJ1-5, with D uncertain. Germline V gene data show CDR1 as MDHEN and CDR2 as SYDVKM. V dropped 0 bases and J dropped 5 bases, with 8 bases sitting between them. The CDR3 length is 14 residues. As DNA, the CDR3 is TGTGCCAGCAGTTTATGGGGAGGTGATCAGCCCCAGCATTTT. Its protein is CASSLWGGDQPQHF.

The rearrangement joins TRBV12-3 or TRBV12-4 to TRBJ2-1; 9 bases align to TRBD2. V lost 6 bases and J lost 4; bases outside the gene matches: 4. This CDR3 has 14 residues. CDR3: CASRVLAGYNEQFF. The CDR3 DNA follows: TGTGCCAGCAGGGTACTAGCGGGTTACAATGAGCAGTTCTTC.

V is TRBV28 and J is TRBJ1-1; a possible D gene is TRBD1 (5 bases). The CDR3 is 14 residues long. Germline CDR1 is MDHEN and CDR2 is SYDVKM. V was shortened by 4 bases and J by 7 bases, with 16 bases between the two germline ends. For the CDR3, the DNA is TGTGCCAGCAGTTGGGAAGGACAACTTTATGAAGCTTTCTTT. As protein: CASSWEGQLYEAFF.

A note on this clonotype: The junction and the germline gene differ at one end; a read error may be behind it. The chain recombines TRBV20-1 with TRBJ1-2; 8 nucleotides line up with TRBD1. Germline CDR1 DFQATT, CDR2 SNEGSKA (reference sequence). The CDR3 sequence is 18 residues long. The CDR3 is CGARDRGGYRDRLDGYTF. DNA for the CDR3: TGCGGTGCTAGAGATAGGGGGGGGTACCGGGACAGGTTAGACGGCTACACCTTC.

The CDR3 reads CSPRARDRSTDTQYF. CDR3 nucleotides: TGCAGTCCCCGGGCGCGGGATCGTAGCACAGATACGCAGTATTTT. The chain links TRBV20-1 to TRBJ2-3; tentative D call: TRBD2 (6 bases). The V end lost 8 bases, the J end lost 0 bases, and 18 bases lay between the germline ends. CDR3 length equals 15 residues. Per germline, CDR1 DFQATT and CDR2 SNEGSKA (reference sequence).

The chain recombines TRBV6-6 with TRBJ1-2; D is ambiguous. The CDR3 length is 13 residues. Germline CDR1 MNHNY, CDR2 SVGAGI (reference sequence). V lost 2 bases, J lost 7 bases, and 11 bases lay in between. DNA for the CDR3: TGTGCCAGCAGTTACATCGGTGTAGGTGGCTACACCTTC. It codes for CASSYIGVGGYTF.

The genes are TRBV19 and TRBJ2-7, with 8 positions matching TRBD1. V lost 5 bases, J lost 1 base, and 10 bases stayed unmatched. The CDR3 sequence is 16 residues long. Germline V gene data show CDR1 as LNHDA and CDR2 as SQIVND (reference sequence). CDR3 protein: CASSPNLRQGSYEQYF. The CDR3 bases are TGTGCCAGTAGTCCAAATTTGAGACAGGGGTCCTACGAGCAGTACTTC.

In the case of this clonotype: One base away lies a much larger clone, so this may be a sequencing read error. The CDR3 spells CTSTPGASGAYEQYF. For the CDR3, the DNA is TGTACCAGCACTCCGGGGGCTAGCGGTGCCTACGAGCAGTACTTC. This chain links TRBV6-6 with TRBJ2-7; possibly TRBD2 for D (7 bases). CDR1 and CDR2 (germline): MNHNY, SVGAGI (reference sequence). The CDR3 sequence is 15 residues long.

As concerns this clonotype: The germline gene is not matched at one end of the junction; a read error may be the cause. Here the CDR3 DNA reads TGTGCCAGTAGTTGGTCGTCAATAGATAGGCAGTATTTT. It codes for CASSWSSIDRQYF. The rearrangement links TRBV19 to TRBJ2-3; D ambiguous. This CDR3 has 13 amino acids. Germline CDR1 LNHDA, CDR2 SQIVND (reference sequence).

The rearrangement uses TRBV15 and TRBJ1-3; D perhaps matches TRBD1 (5 bases). Germline V gene data show CDR1 as LNHNV and CDR2 as YYDKDF (reference sequence). The CDR3 loop spans 17 amino acids. Trimming shortened V by 0 bases and J by 3 bases, and 15 bases separated the two germline ends. CDR3 coding DNA: TGTGCCACCAGCAGAGATCAAGGACATCTCCTTGGAAACACCATATATTTT. Translated, it gives CATSRDQGHLLGNTIYF.

J is TRBJ2-7 and V is TRBV20-1; TRBD1 agrees at 12 bases. Trimming cost V 5 bases and J 6 bases; bases outside gene matches: 11. Germline V gives CDR1 DFQATT, CDR2 SNEGSKA (reference sequence). CDR3 length equals 15 residues. CDR3 protein: CSAAFGTGGSAEQYF. The CDR3 region has the DNA TGCAGTGCTGCCTTCGGGACAGGGGGCTCGGCCGAGCAGTACTTC.

This clonotype was seen a few times. V usage is TRBV20-1 and J usage is TRBJ1-5; 8 nucleotides line up with TRBD1. This CDR3 is built from 14 residues. CDR1 and CDR2 from the germline V gene are DFQATT and SNEGSKA (reference sequence). V shed 2 bases and J 5 bases; nucleotides not matched to a gene: 5. CDR3 amino acids: CSARSDREYQPQHF. The CDR3 DNA reads as TGCAGTGCTAGATCGGACAGGGAATATCAGCCCCAGCATTTT.

Notes on this clonotype: A much larger clonotype is one base distant, so this may be a read error. The conserved closing phenylalanine or tryptophan is absent in this CDR3, likely reflecting a read error. This sequence joins TRBV27 and TRBJ1-1, with D unresolved. The CDR3 has 12 residues. Between the trimmed V and J ends, which lost 4 bases and 10 bases, there was a span of 13 bases. CDR1 and CDR2 from the germline V gene are MNHEY and SMNVEV (reference sequence). The DNA of the CDR3 is TGTGCCAGCAGTTCGCTTCCTGGGCGAGCTTTCTCT. This gives the protein CASSSLPGRAFS.

The chain employs TRBV6-1 and TRBJ2-3, with no clear D. Germline CDR1 is MNHNS and CDR2 is SASEGT. The CDR3 spans 14 residues. The V gene lost 6 bases and the J gene lost 1 base, with 11 bases spanning the gap. CDR3 sequence reads: CASSLTSGTDTQYF. The CDR3 DNA reads TGTGCCAGCAGCCTGACCTCTGGCACAGATACGCAGTATTTT.

The chain uses TRBV20-1 and TRBJ1-5, with 8 nucleotides matching TRBD1. The V and J ends lost 0 bases and 3 bases, in that order; junction bases with no gene match: 10. Germline loops: CDR1 DFQATT, CDR2 SNEGSKA (reference sequence). This CDR3 is 17 amino acids long. CDR3 in DNA: TGCAGTGCTAGAGATCGTGGGACAGGCTACTACAATCAGCCCCAGCATTTT. It translates to CSARDRGTGYYNQPQHF.

This clonotype was seen ten or more times. CDR3 loop: CASSVGETNEQYF. CDR3 in DNA: TGTGCCAGCAGTGTAGGGGAGACAAACGAGCAGTACTTC. The chain couples TRBV6-1 to TRBJ2-7; the D call may be TRBD1 or TRBD2 (5 bases each). V lost 4 bases, J lost 5 bases, and 12 bases lay in between. This CDR3 comprises 13 residues. CDR1 and CDR2 from the germline V gene are MNHNS and SASEGT.